The T cell receptor beta chain described here comes from a study of T cells in Graves' hyperthyroidism and ophthalmopathy. As for the study in general: Sampling of peripheral blood happened at initial diagnosis, prior to any treatment.

Amplification of TCR beta CDR3 regions used RNA as the template. Using the HTBI primer set, a first-round RT-PCR was run on the TCR CDR3. MiXCR, applied by TCRdb to the multiplex PCR reads, yields one record per CDR3 protein. The sample holds about 290,000 distinct CDR3 sequences; 17% are singletons and the top ten take around 57%. This clonotype was counted many times. Diagnostic assessment was based on clinical symptoms, serum thyroxine and TRAb, thyroid ultrasound and orbital computed tomography. The sequence came from an older woman with Graves' ophthalmopathy. The material sequenced was blood.

The DNA for the CDR3 is TGTGCCAGCAGTACTAGGGGCACAGATACGCAGTATTTT. It encodes CASSTRGTDTQYF. This chain connects TRBV27 to TRBJ2-3, with D perhaps TRBD2 (5 bases). Trimming pared 5 bases from V and 1 base from J, leaving 7 bases between. Germline V CDR1 and CDR2: MNHEY, SMNVEV (reference sequence). The CDR3 covers 13 residues.